Listed below are T cell receptor beta chains from one sample, sequenced in a study of CD8 T cells in ankylosing spondylitis. TCRdb used MiXCR to reprocess the 5' RACE reads, holding one entry per CDR3 protein. Of some 130,000 distinct CDR3 sequences listed, roughly 8.3% are singletons. The source material was synovial fluid, either unsorted or a sorted T cell fraction (not recorded which). These receptors were collected from a male donor with ankylosing spondylitis. Both conserved end residues are part of each CDR3. The D gene is left open where the match is weak. Some rows have no size entry. The others give once, few or many, or a class for an expanded clone.

size	V	D	J	DNA	CDR3
few	TRBV4-2	TRBD1	TRBJ1-1	TGTGCCAGCAGCCGGGGACAGGGTACTATGAACACTGAAGCTTTCTTT	CASSRGQGTMNTEAFF
.	TRBV10-1	.	TRBJ1-1	TGCGCCAGTCAGGACAGCTTGAACACTGAAGCTTTCTTT	CASQDSLNTEAFF
.	TRBV28	.	TRBJ1-3	TGTGCCAGCAGTTTTCGGCCCTACGCGACGTCCCAGGGACTGAGAAACACCATATATTTT	CASSFRPYATSQGLRNTIYF
.	TRBV20-1	TRBD2	TRBJ2-4	TGCAGTGCTAGAAATAGCGGGAGGGCCCCGGGGTCCAAAAACATTCAGTACTTC	CSARNSGRAPGSKNIQYF
.	TRBV20-1	TRBD2	TRBJ2-3	TGCAATGCTAGCCACACTAGCGCAGATACGCAGTATTTT	CNASHTSADTQYF
medium-sized	TRBV20-1	TRBD2	TRBJ2-1	TGCAGTGCTAGAGGAATAGCGGGAGTTCGCTCCTACAATGAGCAGTTCTTC	CSARGIAGVRSYNEQFF
few	TRBV25-1	.	TRBJ2-3	TGTGCCAGCCGGGACCCCGGGGATACGCAGTATTTT	CASRDPGDTQYF
many	TRBV27	TRBD1	TRBJ2-1	TGTGCCAGCAGTCCGTTAATCCGGGACAGAGGGGAGTTCTTC	CASSPLIRDRGEFF
few	TRBV5-1	.	TRBJ1-2	TGCGCCAGCAGCTTGGGGCAGGGGATTGGCTACACCTTC	CASSLGQGIGYTF
many	TRBV5-6	.	TRBJ1-3	TGTGCCAGCAGCTGGACACCTTACTCTGGAAACACCATATATTTT	CASSWTPYSGNTIYF
many	TRBV12-3/TRBV12-4	.	TRBJ1-5	TGTGCCAGCAGCTACAGGGCCGGCAATCAGCCCCAGCATTTT	CASSYRAGNQPQHF
few	TRBV4-1	TRBD1	TRBJ1-1	TGCGCCAGCAGCCTGGGGTCGGACAGGGGATTGACTGAAGCTTTCTTT	CASSLGSDRGLTEAFF
.	TRBV20-1	TRBD2	TRBJ2-7	TGCAGTGCTAGTCGGGGGGTGACTACCTACGAGCAGTACTTC	CSASRGVTTYEQYF
.	TRBV6-2/TRBV6-3	TRBD2	TRBJ2-7	TGTGCCAGCAGTTCACCCGGGACTAGCACATCCTACGAGCAGTACTTC	CASSSPGTSTSYEQYF
many	TRBV7-2	.	TRBJ2-1	TGTGCCAGCAGCTTACAGGGAAGCGCCTACAATGAGCAGTTCTTC	CASSLQGSAYNEQFF
many	TRBV9	TRBD1	TRBJ2-7	TGTGCCAGCAGCGTAGTTGGGGACAGGGGGAACGAGCAGTACTTC	CASSVVGDRGNEQYF
few	TRBV4-1	TRBD2	TRBJ2-3	TGCGCCAGCAGCCAAAATGGGCGGGGGGGATCTACAGATACGCAGTATTTT	CASSQNGRGGSTDTQYF
once	TRBV2	.	TRBJ2-3	TGTGCCAGCATAACAGGCGCCCGTGATACGCAGTATTTT	CASITGARDTQYF
.	TRBV7-2	.	TRBJ2-5	TGTGCCAGCAGCTTATTTAGGGGGGCTCAAGAGACCCAGTACTTC	CASSLFRGAQETQYF
many	TRBV6-4	TRBD2	TRBJ2-3	TGTGCCAGCAGCCGGCTAGCGGACACAGATACGCAGTATTTT	CASSRLADTDTQYF
few	TRBV28	TRBD1	TRBJ2-7	TGTGCCAGCAGCCAGTGGGGGACAGGGAGCTACGAGCAGTACTTC	CASSQWGTGSYEQYF
.	TRBV6-5	.	TRBJ1-3	TGTGCCAGCAGTTCCCAGATGCCCCAATCCCCGGCGGACACCATATATTTT	CASSSQMPQSPADTIYF
few	TRBV7-2	.	TRBJ1-6	TGTGCCAGTCGCAACGATAAGGGTTCACCCCTCCACTTT	CASRNDKGSPLHF
few	TRBV20-1	.	TRBJ1-1	TGCAGTGCTAAAATGATACACCCGAACACTGAAGCTTTCTTT	CSAKMIHPNTEAFF
many	TRBV2	.	TRBJ2-5	TGTGCCAGCAGTGTAGGGAGGGAGACCCAGTACTTC	CASSVGRETQYF
many	TRBV6-5	.	TRBJ1-1	TGTGCCAGCAGTTATAGACCGTCGGTGACTGAAGCTTTCTTT	CASSYRPSVTEAFF
few	TRBV18	TRBD2	TRBJ2-1	TGTGCCAGCTCACCACCGTCGAGCGGGAGGGAGGGCGAGCAGTTCTTC	CASSPPSSGREGEQFF
many	TRBV19	.	TRBJ2-2	TGTGCCAGTAGTACCCACGGAGCGACCACCGGGGAGCTGTTTTTT	CASSTHGATTGELFF
many	TRBV7-2	.	TRBJ1-5	TGTGCCAGCAGCTTCACCCCGGGGGGTCAGCCCCAGCATTTT	CASSFTPGGQPQHF
many	TRBV4-2	.	TRBJ2-3	TGTGCCAGCAGCCAAGGAGCGGGCATTCCCACAGATACGCAGTATTTT	CASSQGAGIPTDTQYF
many	TRBV20-1	TRBD1	TRBJ2-7	TGCAGTGCTAGAGGTTCCTGGACAGGGAGCTCCTACGAGCAGTACTTC	CSARGSWTGSSYEQYF
.	TRBV9	TRBD2	TRBJ2-7	TGTGCCAGCAGCCCTCGGGGGGGGGGCTACGAGCAGTACTTC	CASSPRGGGYEQYF
.	TRBV28	.	TRBJ2-7	TGTGCCAGCAGCGACAGAGGCGAGCAGTACTTC	CASSDRGEQYF
.	TRBV2	.	TRBJ2-7	TGTGCCAGGGGAAAGGGGAGCTCCTACGAGCAGTACTTC	CARGKGSSYEQYF
.	TRBV6-1	.	TRBJ1-2	TGTGCCAGCAGTGTCATGGGGCCGACTAACTATGGCTACACCTTC	CASSVMGPTNYGYTF
.	TRBV4-3	.	TRBJ2-2	TGCGCCAGCAGCCAAGAAGCCCCGGTTCTGTTCACCGGGGAGCTGTTTTTT	CASSQEAPVLFTGELFF
.	TRBV18	TRBD1	TRBJ2-7	TGTGCCAGCTCCGACGGACAGGGGCCTGGGGAGTACTTC	CASSDGQGPGEYF
many	TRBV9	TRBD2	TRBJ2-1	TGTGCCAGCAGCGTTAGCGGGAACCACAATGAGCAGTTCTTC	CASSVSGNHNEQFF
medium-sized	TRBV7-2	.	TRBJ1-2	TGTGCCAGCAGCTTACAAGGAGGCGCGGCTTCTTACTATGGCTACACCTTC	CASSLQGGAASYYGYTF
many	TRBV20-1	.	TRBJ2-7	TGCAGCGGCGAGGGGCCATGGAGCTCCTACGAGCAGTACTTC	CSGEGPWSSYEQYF